This entry concerns a single TCR beta chain. Its antigen is not identified. The source of the sample is a study of response to subunit inactivated influenza vaccine. The V end lost 1 base, the J end lost 10 bases, and 7 bases lay between the germline ends. The CDR3 is made up of 11 amino acids. Study-wide findings and caveats: There was a suggestion from the authors that each seasonal influenza vaccination recruits few new T cells.

Via MiXCR, TCRdb re-called the RT-PCR reads, giving one row per CDR3 protein. Of some 180,000 distinct CDR3 sequences listed, around 8.8% were seen once; the top ten hold approximately 11%. The chain carries TRBV12-3 or TRBV12-4 and TRBJ1-2, with a weak D call TRBD1 (5 bases). Sample: non-naive T cells sorted from PBMCs, taken on the day of vaccination. The source of this sequence is a man aged 50-60 years who received an inactivated influenza vaccine. DNA of the CDR3: TGTGCCAGCAGTTTAGGCAGGGCCTACACCTTC. Protein: CASSLGRAYTF.